The 13 T cell receptor beta chains below come from one sample, sequenced in a study of CD8 T cells in ankylosing spondylitis. TCRdb re-called the 5' RACE reads with MiXCR, one entry per CDR3 protein. The sample gives some 25,000 distinct CDR3 sequences, less than 3% of which show up once; about 7.8% is in the top ten. The sequenced sample consisted of blood, either unsorted or a sorted T cell fraction (not recorded which). The receptors were sampled from a female donor with ankylosing spondylitis or in good health (not recorded which).

This clonotype was observed many times. V and J are TRBV9 and TRBJ2-5; 16 bases are shared with TRBD2. CDR3 length equals 19 residues. Per germline, CDR1 SGDLS and CDR2 YYNGEE. V shed 0 bases and J 1 base; nucleotides not matched to a gene: 6. The CDR3 loop is CASSVASGTSGGAQETQYF. DNA for the CDR3: TGTGCCAGCAGCGTAGCCTCCGGGACTAGCGGGGGGGCCCAAGAGACCCAGTACTTC.

At least ten counts were recorded for this clonotype. The rearrangement joins TRBV9 to TRBJ1-2; 7 nucleotides line up with TRBD1. The CDR3 spans 15 residues. Germline values: CDR1 SGDLS, CDR2 YYNGEE. V trimming: 4 bases; J trimming: 4 bases; junction bases outside the gene matches: 10. CDR3 sequence reads: CASSPYRGAVYGYTF. CDR3 nucleotides: TGTGCCAGCAGCCCATACAGGGGTGCGGTCTATGGCTACACCTTC. The full variable domain, its missing parts supplied by reference TRBV9 and TRBJ1-2, is DSGVTQTPKHLITATGQRVTLRCSPRSGDLSVYWYQQSLDQGLQFLIQYYNGEERAKGNILERFSAQQFPDLHSELNLSSLELGDSALYFCASSPYRGAVYGYTFGSGTRLTVV.

This clonotype was found many times. The chain employs TRBV9 and TRBJ2-5; no clear D. This CDR3 contains 13 residues. V was shortened by 0 bases and J by 5 bases, with 8 bases between the two germline ends. In germline, CDR1 is SGDLS, CDR2 YYNGEE. CDR3 nucleotides: TGTGCCAGCAGCGTAGCGGACCGGGAGACCCAGTACTTC. This gives the protein CASSVADRETQYF.

This clonotype has ten or more counts. The chain joins TRBV14 to TRBJ2-3; 8 bases agree with TRBD2. Losses at the gene ends were 4 bases for V and 0 bases for J; bases not matched to a gene: 6. Germline-derived CDR1 and CDR2 are SGHDN and FVKESK. This CDR3 is 16 amino acids long. CDR3 in amino acids: CASSPTGGPSTDTQYF. The CDR3 coding sequence is TGTGCCAGCAGCCCAACGGGGGGGCCTAGCACAGATACGCAGTATTTT.

At least ten counts were recorded for this clonotype. An end of the junction does not agree with germline; a read error may underlie this. This chain connects TRBV9 to TRBJ2-3, with 9 bases fitting TRBD2. Germline V CDR1 and CDR2: SGDLS, YYNGEE. The CDR3 covers 17 residues. CDR3 region: CASSERPWELAGAPPFF. The CDR3 DNA reads as TGTGCCAGCAGCGAAAGACCCTGGGAATTAGCGGGAGCTCCCCCTTTTTTT.

This clonotype was recorded many times. The chain links TRBV9 to TRBJ2-3; no definite D call. Germline-derived CDR1 and CDR2 are SGDLS and YYNGEE. This CDR3 region has 15 residues. V shed 4 bases and J shed 0 bases, with 12 bases lying between them. CDR3 sequence: CASSYTRMSTDTQYF. CDR3 bases: TGTGCCAGCAGCTATACAAGGATGAGCACAGATACGCAGTATTTT. Full variable domain (rest looked up from reference TRBV9 and TRBJ2-3): DSGVTQTPKHLITATGQRVTLRCSPRSGDLSVYWYQQSLDQGLQFLIQYYNGEERAKGNILERFSAQQFPDLHSELNLSSLELGDSALYFCASSYTRMSTDTQYFGPGTRLTVL.

This clonotype was picked up many times. The genes are TRBV9 and TRBJ1-4, with TRBD1 matching over 9 bases. V was clipped by 3 bases and J by 2 bases; unmatched bases: 2. Germline-derived CDR1 and CDR2 are SGDLS and YYNGEE. The CDR3 covers 15 residues. Here the CDR3 DNA reads TGTGCCAGCAGCGCAACAGGGGGCACTAATGAAAAACTGTTTTTT. It yields the protein CASSATGGTNEKLFF.

This clonotype appeared many times. The V and J genes are TRBV9 and TRBJ2-2; a weak D match, TRBD2 (7 bases). The CDR3 has 15 amino acids. The V gene's germline CDR1 is SGDLS and CDR2 YYNGEE. Between the trimmed V and J ends, which lost 0 bases and 6 bases, there was a span of 12 bases. CDR3 DNA sequence: TGTGCCAGCAGCGTAGTAGGGGGGGGCGCCGGGGAGCTGTTTTTT. Translated: CASSVVGGGAGELFF.

This clonotype was recorded at least ten times. The V call is TRBV9, the J call TRBJ1-6; tentatively, D is TRBD1 (6 bases). CDR3 size: 15 residues. CDR1 and CDR2 (germline): SGDLS, YYNGEE. Between the trimmed V and J ends, which lost 7 bases and 8 bases, there was a span of 19 bases. The CDR3: CASQGFETPYSPLHF. The CDR3 DNA is TGTGCCAGCCAGGGGTTTGAAACTCCTTATTCACCCCTCCACTTT. The full variable domain, its missing parts supplied by reference TRBV9 and TRBJ1-6, is DSGVTQTPKHLITATGQRVTLRCSPRSGDLSVYWYQQSLDQGLQFLIQYYNGEERAKGNILERFSAQQFPDLHSELNLSSLELGDSALYFCASQGFETPYSPLHFGNGTRLTVT.

This clonotype showed up many times. The V call is TRBV9, the J call TRBJ2-3, with 10 nucleotides matching TRBD2. Germline V CDR1 and CDR2: SGDLS, YYNGEE. The CDR3 is 15 residues long. The V segment lost 7 bases and the J segment 0 bases; nucleotides outside the gene matches: 5. CDR3 loop: CASALAGDSTDTQYF. The CDR3 region has the DNA TGTGCCAGCGCCCTAGCGGGGGATAGCACAGATACGCAGTATTTT.

In its sample, this clonotype was seen many times. The chain employs TRBV9 and TRBJ2-5; unclear D gene. The ends were cut back, 0 bases at V and 4 bases at J, with 7 bases in the middle. This CDR3 is built from 13 residues. Germline V lookup: CDR1 SGDLS, CDR2 YYNGEE. DNA for the CDR3: TGTGCCAGCAGCGTAGCGTTAGGAGAGACCCAGTACTTC. As protein: CASSVALGETQYF. The full variable domain, completed using reference TRBV9 and TRBJ2-5, is DSGVTQTPKHLITATGQRVTLRCSPRSGDLSVYWYQQSLDQGLQFLIQYYNGEERAKGNILERFSAQQFPDLHSELNLSSLELGDSALYFCASSVALGETQYFGPGTRLLVL.

This clonotype was seen at least ten times. The J gene is TRBJ2-1, the V gene TRBV9; D tentatively fits TRBD1 or TRBD2 (5 bases each). Trimming shortened V by 4 bases and J by 0 bases, and 17 bases separated the two germline ends. Germline CDR1 SGDLS, CDR2 YYNGEE. This CDR3 spans 17 amino acids. CDR3 residues: CASSTRAQRGSYNEQFF. CDR3 nucleotides: TGTGCCAGCAGCACCCGGGCGCAGAGGGGCTCCTACAATGAGCAGTTCTTC.

This clonotype has at least ten counts. V and J are TRBV9 and TRBJ2-5; weak D call: TRBD1 (5 bases). Trimming shortened V by 0 bases and J by 6 bases, and 9 bases separated the two germline ends. Germline lookup yields CDR1 SGDLS and CDR2 YYNGEE. The CDR3 runs 13 residues. The CDR3 bases are TGTGCCAGCAGCGTAGATTCAGGGAAGACCCAGTACTTC. It codes for CASSVDSGKTQYF. Together with reference TRBV9 and TRBJ2-5, the CDR3 gives the full variable domain: DSGVTQTPKHLITATGQRVTLRCSPRSGDLSVYWYQQSLDQGLQFLIQYYNGEERAKGNILERFSAQQFPDLHSELNLSSLELGDSALYFCASSVDSGKTQYFGPGTRLLVL.